This section outlines one TCR beta chain sequence together with its context. The entry originates in a study of blood T cell repertoires in COVID-19. Study-level information: COVID-19 samples from acute and convalescent phases originated in the United States, Italy and Spain. In each case, the material was cDNA or gDNA derived from T cells, B-cell-depleted T cells, or PBMCs.

The authors' processing: The authors estimated nucleated cell counts from reference gene primer amplification. Assay: immunoSEQ multiplex PCR; the TCRdb copy retains only in-frame clones and omits some. For V, J and clone size, that table is used; D and trimming come from the DNA. The table has 200,000 or so clones, approximately 86% seen once. This CDR3 is 15 amino acids long. Per the germline V gene, CDR1 is MNHEY and CDR2 is SMNVEV (reference sequence). Trimming removed 6 bases at V and 7 bases at J, with 21 bases between. The source of this sequence is a man in his sixties or seventies with active or convalescent COVID-19. This rearrangement joins TRBV27 to TRBJ1-2; D gene ambiguous. The sequenced material came from peripheral blood. The CDR3 DNA is TGTGCCAGCAGCACACCCCTCGGGGTAGACGGTGGCTACACCTTC. As protein: CASSTPLGVDGGYTF.